This T cell receptor (beta chain) was recorded in a study of CD8+CD57+ T cells in acquired aplastic anemia. Study outcomes and limitations: For CD8+ Simpson's diversity, patients and controls showed no significant difference. Around 29 shared CD8+ CDR3s appeared highly expressed within patients' immunodominant clones.

The use of genomic DNA as template underpinned the TCR beta VDJ and CDR3 profiling. Via MiXCR, TCRdb re-called the reads, giving one row per CDR3 protein. This table has 100,000 to 150,000 distinct CDR3 sequences, around 48% appearing once. Germline assignment: CDR1 SNHLY and CDR2 FYNNEI. CDR3 length: 14 residues. About this clonotype: Its antigen remains unknown. At one of its ends the junction is not consistent with the germline gene, which may arise from a read error.

This receptor was obtained from a human donor in good health, serving as a control. The chain uses TRBV2 and TRBJ2-5; no definite D call. Sequencing was done on a sample of sorted CD4+, CD8+, or CD8+CD57+ T cells (not recorded which) from PBMCs. The CDR3 DNA follows: TGTGCCAGCAGTCAAGGGATGGCGGAAGAGGCCCAGTACTTC. It specifies CASSQGMAEEAQYF. Full variable domain (remainder filled in from reference TRBV2 and TRBJ2-5): EPEVTQTPSHQVTQMGQEVILRCVPISNHLYFYWYRQILGQKVEFLVSFYNNEISEKSEIFDDQFSVERPDGSNFTLKIRSTKLEDSAMYFCASSQGMAEEAQYFGPGTRLLVL.